Given below is one TCR beta chain in context. Its antigen is unknown. Base qualities are missing; no much larger clone stands one base away. Receptors were amplified or captured by 5' RACE. Sequencer: Illumina HiSeq 2500. A second about 6 to 11 cycle PCR used a sample-barcoded 5' primer and a J-beta primer mix. A unique molecular identifier was introduced onto each TCR beta cDNA molecule by a template-switch 5' adaptor carrying 12 random nucleotides. Each sample yielded at least 2.5 million CDR3-containing paired-end reads. The Mint cDNA synthesis kit, primed by a TRBC-specific oligonucleotide, was used to synthesize first-strand cDNA from all RNA. After uracil-DNA glycosylase treatment, a first 18-cycle PCR used universal primers M1SS and BC2_uni_R on all cDNA. The study's processing was this. For normalization, 1 million high-quality reads were randomly selected from each sample, with every read carrying a distinct molecular identifier. Instead of being binned into consensus sequences, reads that shared molecular identifiers were thrown out. MiTCR, set to a Q25 quality threshold and the strictest error-elimination algorithm, was used for CDR3 identification, clonotype clustering and error correction. A nonparametric unseen species model using Euler transformation provided a lower-bound estimate of total TCR beta diversity. The raw public data were reprocessed by TCRdb itself: fastp quality trimming at Q25, MiXCR clonotype calling, in-frame beta chains only. Rows with a matching CDR3 protein are joined into one entry that keeps the most common DNA and genes. The V and J calls here are based on TCRdb, not the publication. Counted in this sample were about 780,000 distinct CDR3 sequences; 20% to 30% of them appeared once. The ten largest clones represent approximately 2.9% of the sample.

Donors were a few dozen systemically healthy Caucasian individuals from Russia aged roughly 6 to 90 years. About 10 milliliters of peripheral blood were collected from each donor into EDTA-treated Vacutainer tubes. Ficoll-Paque density-gradient centrifugation was used to isolate PBMCs, with at least 6.5 million per sample. Total RNA was extracted from PBMCs with Trizol reagent, with at least 5 micrograms obtained per sample. For every donor, flow cytometry on a PBMC aliquot measured the percentage of naive CD45RAhigh/CD27high T cells. The data were taken from a study of blood T cells in healthy people across ages (dated by TCRdb to 2015 to 2017). About the investigation overall: In model experiments, template switching captured roughly one uniquely barcoded TCR beta cDNA molecule for every two T cells. To track age-related changes in TCR beta repertoire diversity, the study relied on deep sequencing normalized with unique cDNA molecular identifiers. Two additional independent replicas of 1 million unique cDNA reads from the same blood draw were analyzed for two donors (one aged 18 to 30 and one aged 80 or older). Four age groups were formed from the donors: young (average 16 years), middle-aged (approximately 42), aged (approximately 60) and long-lived (less than 85). Beyond this particular receptor, the publication reports: Estimates of total diversity from one million sequenced T cells were regarded as lower bounds and underestimates. Because profiling used bulk unsorted PBMCs, naive and antigen-experienced compartments could not be compared conclusively. Compared with the aged group, the long-lived group had more naive CD4+ T cells, fewer expanded clones and increased TCR diversity, a pattern suggesting age selection. The CMV infection status of donors was not known, potentially confounding age-related changes in expanded clonotypes. Observed TCR beta diversity per million T cells fell roughly linearly with age, and a significant reduction was already apparent by age approximately 40. A strong correlation was found between observed TCR beta diversity and the percentage of naive T cells measured by flow cytometry.

The same specimen was also included in a second study, on T cells of mothers and their children. The second paper states: Nine systemically healthy Caucasian individuals, comprising three mothers and their six children, were included as donors. cDNA synthesis used all of the extracted RNA, with roughly 1.5 ug of RNA in each 15 ul reaction. Sample barcodes and 2-4 random nucleotides were added via the M1S primer in the second PCR. More than 9.5 million TCR beta CDR3 reads were obtained from each mother, and about 3 million reads were obtained from each child. TCR recombination output is similarly shaped by thymic selection in related and unrelated pairs, with a minor effect exerted by inherited differences. Related mother-child pairs always showed normalized repertoire overlap that was slightly higher than in unrelated mother-child pairs, though the difference was never significant. Persistent microchimeric T cell clones were not detected, at a sensitivity of about 100 clones per million clonotypes. Deep NGS was used in the study to compare the TCR beta repertoires of mothers and children and to look for features that separate related mother-child pairs from unrelated individuals. Mothers averaged roughly 36 +/- 4 years of age and children averaged roughly 10 +/- 4 years. After adapter ligation with NEBNext reagents, the libraries were sequenced on Illumina HiSeq 2000 with 100+100 nt paired-end reads. Mother and child libraries were prepared a month apart and sequenced in separate runs to prevent cross-contamination. Each donor had between about 450,000 and 2,200,000 distinct TCR beta clonotypes identified. Naive TCR beta clonotypes were estimated from low-frequency clonotypes matched to each donor's FACS-determined naive share, without sorting.

The sequence derives from a boy younger than 18 in good health. The sample comprised blood.

The CDR3: CSARDIAEYTIYF. The nucleotide sequence reads as follows: TGCAGTGCTAGAGACATCGCGGAATACACCATATATTTT. The rearranged chain carries TRBV20-1 and TRBJ1-3, with the D gene uncertain. The germline ends are 11 bases apart after V is trimmed by 0 bases and J by 8 bases. The CDR3, from cysteine to phenylalanine, totals 13 residues. Left in the record is the CDR3 DNA by itself, 39 bases read in frame from the first base. CDR1 and CDR2, looked up from the germline V gene (reference sequence), are DFQATT and SNEGSKA.